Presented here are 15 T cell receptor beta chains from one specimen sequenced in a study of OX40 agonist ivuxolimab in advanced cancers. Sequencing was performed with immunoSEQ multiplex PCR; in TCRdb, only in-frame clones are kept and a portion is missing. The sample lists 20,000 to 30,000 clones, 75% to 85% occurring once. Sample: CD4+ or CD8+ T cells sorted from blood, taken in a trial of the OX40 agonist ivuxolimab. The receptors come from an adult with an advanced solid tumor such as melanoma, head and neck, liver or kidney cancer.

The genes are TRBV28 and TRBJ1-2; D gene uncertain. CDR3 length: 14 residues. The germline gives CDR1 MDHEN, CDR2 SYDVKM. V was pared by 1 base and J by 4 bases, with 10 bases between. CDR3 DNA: TGTGCCAGCAGTTTATCCACGGGAGGCTATGGCTACACCTTC. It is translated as CASSLSTGGYGYTF.

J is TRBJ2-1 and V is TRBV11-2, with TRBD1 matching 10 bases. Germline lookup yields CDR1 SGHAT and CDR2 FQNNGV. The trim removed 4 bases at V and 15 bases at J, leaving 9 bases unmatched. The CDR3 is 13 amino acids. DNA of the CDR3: TGTGCCAGCAGCTCGGGACAGGGGCGTCCGGGGTTCTTC. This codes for CASSSGQGRPGFF. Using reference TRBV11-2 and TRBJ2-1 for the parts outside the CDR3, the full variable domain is EAGVAQSPRYKIIEKRQSVAFWCNPISGHATLYWYQQILGQGPKLLIQFQNNGVVDDSQLPKDRFSAERLKGVDSTLKIQPAKLEDSAVYLCASSSGQGRPGFFGPGTRLTVL.

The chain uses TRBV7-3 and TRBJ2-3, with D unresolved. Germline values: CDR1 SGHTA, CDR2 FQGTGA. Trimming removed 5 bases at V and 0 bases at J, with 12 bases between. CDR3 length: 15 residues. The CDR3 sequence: CASSQGRPSTDTQYF. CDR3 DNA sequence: TGTGCCAGCAGCCAAGGTAGGCCAAGCACAGATACGCAGTATTTT.

The chain's CDR3 is CASRVRSTDTQYF. The CDR3 DNA follows: TGTGCCAGCAGGGTTAGGAGCACAGATACGCAGTATTTT. The chain has TRBV6-6 and TRBJ2-3; D is unresolved. This CDR3 comprises 13 residues. CDR1 and CDR2 (germline): MNHNY, SVGAGI (reference sequence). V lost 6 bases to trimming and J lost 0 bases, with 7 bases between them.

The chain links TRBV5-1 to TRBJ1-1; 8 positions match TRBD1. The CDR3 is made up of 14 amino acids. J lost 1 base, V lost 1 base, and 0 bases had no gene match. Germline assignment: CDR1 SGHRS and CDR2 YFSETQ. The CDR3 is CASSLTGGNTEAFF. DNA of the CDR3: TGCGCCAGCAGCTTGACAGGGGGGAACACTGAAGCTTTCTTT.

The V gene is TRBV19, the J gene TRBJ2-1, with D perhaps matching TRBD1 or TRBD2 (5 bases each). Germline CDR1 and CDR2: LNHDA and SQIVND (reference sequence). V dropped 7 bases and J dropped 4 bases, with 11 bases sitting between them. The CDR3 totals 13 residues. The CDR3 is CASKRGGYNEQFF. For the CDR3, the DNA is TGTGCCAGTAAACGTGGGGGTTACAATGAGCAGTTCTTC.

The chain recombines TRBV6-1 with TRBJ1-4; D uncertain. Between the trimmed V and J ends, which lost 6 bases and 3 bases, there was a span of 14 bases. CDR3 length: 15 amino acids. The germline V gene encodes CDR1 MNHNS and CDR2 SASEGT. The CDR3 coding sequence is TGTGCCAGCAGGGGGAACCATGGAGCTAATGAAAAACTGTTTTTT. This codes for CASRGNHGANEKLFF.

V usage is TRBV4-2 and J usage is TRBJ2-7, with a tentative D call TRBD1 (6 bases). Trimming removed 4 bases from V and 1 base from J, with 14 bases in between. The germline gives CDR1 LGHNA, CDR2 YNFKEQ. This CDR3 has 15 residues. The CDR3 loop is CASSLRQDESYEQYF. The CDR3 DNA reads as TGTGCCAGCAGCCTAAGACAGGATGAATCCTACGAGCAGTACTTC.

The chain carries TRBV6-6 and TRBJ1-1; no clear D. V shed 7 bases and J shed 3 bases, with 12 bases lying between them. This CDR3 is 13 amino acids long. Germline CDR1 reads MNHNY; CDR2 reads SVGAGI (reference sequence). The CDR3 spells CASTRGEDTEAFF. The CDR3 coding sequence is TGTGCCAGCACCCGCGGGGAAGACACTGAAGCTTTCTTT.

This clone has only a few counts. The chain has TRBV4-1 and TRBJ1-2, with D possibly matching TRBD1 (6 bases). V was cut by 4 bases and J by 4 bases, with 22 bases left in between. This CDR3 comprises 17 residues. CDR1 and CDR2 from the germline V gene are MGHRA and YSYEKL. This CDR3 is CASSPPGAETAIYGYTF. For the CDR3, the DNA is TGCGCCAGCAGCCCGCCGGGGGCAGAGACGGCGATCTATGGCTACACCTTC.

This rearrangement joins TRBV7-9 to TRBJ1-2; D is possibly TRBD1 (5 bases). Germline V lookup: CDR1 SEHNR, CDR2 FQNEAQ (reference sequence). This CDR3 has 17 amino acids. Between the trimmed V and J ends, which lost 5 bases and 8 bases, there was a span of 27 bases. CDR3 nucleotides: TGTGCCAGCAGCCCTCCCCCCGGAATCAGGGTCGAGGAGGGCTACACCTTC. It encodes CASSPPPGIRVEEGYTF.

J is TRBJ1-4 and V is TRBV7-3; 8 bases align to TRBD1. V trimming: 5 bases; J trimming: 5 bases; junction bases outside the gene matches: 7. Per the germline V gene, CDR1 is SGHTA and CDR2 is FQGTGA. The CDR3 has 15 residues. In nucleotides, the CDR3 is TGTGCCAGCAGCAGAACAGGGGGTAGGAATGAAAAACTGTTTTTT. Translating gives CASSRTGGRNEKLFF.

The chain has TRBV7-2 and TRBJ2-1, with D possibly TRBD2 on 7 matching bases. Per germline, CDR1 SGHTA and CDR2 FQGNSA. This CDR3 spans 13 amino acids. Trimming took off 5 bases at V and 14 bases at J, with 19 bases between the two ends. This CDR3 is CASSRGGGDRKFF. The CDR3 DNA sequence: TGTGCCAGCAGCCGGGGAGGGGGAGATCGGAAGTTCTTC.

The CDR3, as DNA: TGTGCCTGGAGTACCGGTAACTATGGCTACACCTTC. As protein: CAWSTGNYGYTF. The gene calls are TRBV30 and TRBJ1-2, with D hard to call. Trimming removed 2 bases at V and 1 base at J, with 5 bases between. Germline CDR1 is GTSNPN and CDR2 is SVGIG (reference sequence). The CDR3 sequence is 12 residues long. The full variable domain, completed using reference TRBV30 and TRBJ1-2, is SQTIHQWPATLVQPVGSPLSLECTVEGTSNPNLYWYRQAAGRGLQLLFYSVGIGQISSEVPQNLSASRPQDRQFILSSKKLLLSDSGFYLCAWSTGNYGYTFGSGTRLTVV.

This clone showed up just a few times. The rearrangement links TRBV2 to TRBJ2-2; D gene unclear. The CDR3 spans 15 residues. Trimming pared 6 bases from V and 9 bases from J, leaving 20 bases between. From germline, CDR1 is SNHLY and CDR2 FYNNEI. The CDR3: CASRPGPREPRELFF. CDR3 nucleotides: TGTGCCAGCAGGCCGGGCCCCAGAGAACCCCGGGAGCTGTTTTTT.